The 30 T cell receptor beta chains below come from one sample, sequenced in a study of tumor-infiltrating lymphocytes in primary liver carcinoma. Between roughly 18 and 30 mg of unsorted bulk tissue served as the source from which RNA and DNA were co-extracted. Starting material of 500 ng total RNA yielded TCR beta cDNA via a constant-region primer. For TCR beta, libraries were produced by three nested multiplex PCR rounds using slightly modified ARM-PCR. Both of the initial two PCR rounds ran for around 9 cycles and employed TRBV1-TRBV30 forward primers alongside a C-beta reverse primer. TCRdb re-derived calls from the multiplex PCR reads in MiXCR, one entry per CDR3 protein. The sample carries almost 55,000 distinct CDR3 sequences, over 65% recorded once. The sequenced sample was liver tumor tissue from sampling region 2. Documented subset: tumor region T2, inferior pole. These receptors all come from a man aged 35-49 years with primary liver carcinoma and hepatitis B virus infection.

With regard to this clonotype: A junction boundary mismatches the germline segment, possibly from a read error. This CDR3 reads CSVEISRGANTGELFF. Written as DNA, the CDR3 is TGTAGTGTTGAAATTAGTAGGGGAGCGAACACCGGGGAGCTGTTTTTT. The J gene is TRBJ2-2, the V gene TRBV29-1; perhaps D is TRBD1 or TRBD2 (5 bases each). CDR1 is SQVTM, CDR2 ANQGSEA, per germline. This CDR3 region has 16 residues.

The chain carries TRBV4-2 and TRBJ1-1, with 10 bases identical to TRBD1. Trimming took 5 bases from V and 14 from J; bases not matched to a gene: 26. The V gene's germline CDR1 is LGHNA and CDR2 YNFKEQ. This CDR3 is built from 18 residues. CDR3 sequence reads: CASSTRRDRGIFNTETFF. In DNA, the CDR3 is TGTGCCAGCAGCACTCGCCGGGACAGGGGAATTTTCAACACTGAAACCTTCTTT.

In the case of this clonotype: Germline and junction disagree at one end, which may indicate a read error. The chain is built from TRBV6-5 and TRBJ2-4; 9 bases agree with TRBD2. CDR1 is MNHEY and CDR2 is SVGAGI in the germline V gene. The CDR3 totals 19 residues. This CDR3 reads CASSSLPTSGGVAENVQYF. Here the CDR3 DNA reads TGTGCCAGCAGTTCCCTACCGACTAGCGGAGGGGTAGCCGAAAACGTTCAGTACTTC.

V gene TRBV10-2 combines with J gene TRBJ2-7, with D possibly called TRBD1 or TRBD2 (6 bases each). Trimming shortened V by 6 bases and J by 9 bases, and 18 bases separated the two germline ends. The CDR3 covers 13 residues. From germline, CDR1 is WSHSY and CDR2 SAAADI. CDR3 residues: CASRRGRGHGQYF. CDR3 bases: TGCGCCAGCAGGCGGGGCAGGGGCCACGGGCAGTACTTC.

Of note for this clonotype: At one boundary the junction diverges from the germline segment, which might be a read error. The chain employs TRBV12-3 or TRBV12-4 and TRBJ2-2; D unclear. CDR3 length: 12 residues. The CDR3 region has the DNA TGTGTCAGCAGTTTGGGCATCGGGGAGCTGTTTTTT. Protein: CVSSLGIGELFF.

This chain uses TRBV11-2 with TRBJ2-2; D is perhaps TRBD2 (7 bases). Germline lookup yields CDR1 SGHAT and CDR2 FQNNGV. The germline V and J ends were trimmed by 7 bases and 5 bases, with 20 bases remaining between them. The CDR3 is 16 residues long. The CDR3 DNA follows: TGTGCCAGCACCTCCAAGGGGGGGGTAGGGACCGGGGAGCTGTTTTTT. Its translation is CASTSKGGVGTGELFF.

Notes on this clonotype: A read error may be the cause here, since a much bigger clone is one base away. The chain employs TRBV21-1 and TRBJ2-2; the table's D call, TRBD2, was not checked against the DNA. TRBV21-1 is assigned pseudogene status. This CDR3 comprises 15 residues. CDR3 amino acids: CAGPLVSPNTGELFF. The CDR3 nucleotides read TGTGCCGGGCCACTCGTGAGTCCGAACACCGGGGAGCTGTTTTTT.

The count of this clonotype is one. Being one base from a much bigger clone, this may be a read error. In DNA, the CDR3 is TGCAGCTTCTCCGAAATTGGGGACACAGATACGCAGTATTTT. Translation: CSFSEIGDTDTQYF. V and J are TRBV29-1 and TRBJ2-3, with D uncertain. V lost 8 bases to trimming and J lost 2 bases, with 17 bases between them. Looked up from germline, CDR1 is SQVTM and CDR2 is ANQGSEA. The CDR3 loop spans 14 amino acids.

This clonotype was observed once. The CDR3 ends on some other residue instead of the conserved phenylalanine or tryptophan, so this is likely a read error. V and J are TRBV11-1 and TRBJ2-1, with 14 bases that match TRBD2. CDR1 and CDR2 (germline): SGHAT, FQDESV (reference sequence). This CDR3 is 17 amino acids long. V lost 5 bases, J lost 5 bases, and 8 bases stayed unmatched. The CDR3: CASSLGLAGEVNNEQFL. The CDR3 nucleotides are TGTGCCAGCAGCCTGGGACTAGCGGGGGAAGTTAACAATGAGCAGTTCCTC.

Concerning this clonotype: The conserved final phenylalanine or tryptophan is absent from the CDR3, which likely points to a read error. The V call is TRBV12-3 or TRBV12-4, the J call TRBJ2-7, with 7 bases identical to TRBD1. The CDR3 runs 13 residues. CDR3 sequence reads: CASILGQSYEQYS. CDR3 nucleotide sequence: TGCGCCAGCATACTGGGACAGTCCTACGAGCAGTACTCC.

This clonotype rates as medium-sized. CDR3: CASSPTGNNEQFF. The CDR3 DNA follows: TGTGCCAGCAGCCCAACAGGGAACAATGAGCAGTTCTTC. The chain uses TRBV6-5 and TRBJ2-1; maybe TRBD1 (6 bases). Between the trimmed V and J ends, which lost 6 bases and 5 bases, there was a span of 11 bases. The germline CDR1 and CDR2 sequences are MNHEY and SVGAGI. CDR3 length equals 13 residues.

This clonotype appeared many times. This chain uses TRBV2 with TRBJ1-5; D is possibly TRBD1 (5 bases). Germline loops: CDR1 SNHLY, CDR2 FYNNEI. The CDR3 length is 13 residues. V was cut by 3 bases and J by 6 bases, with 9 bases left in between. The CDR3 here is CASSEDGGQPQHF. In DNA form, the CDR3 reads TGTGCCAGCAGTGAGGATGGGGGTCAGCCCCAGCATTTT. Full variable domain (outside the CDR3, taken from reference TRBV2 and TRBJ1-5): EPEVTQTPSHQVTQMGQEVILRCVPISNHLYFYWYRQILGQKVEFLVSFYNNEISEKSEIFDDQFSVERPDGSNFTLKIRSTKLEDSAMYFCASSEDGGQPQHFGDGTRLSIL.

Comment on this clonotype: Possible read error: a much larger clone is one base away. The chain carries TRBV12-5 and TRBJ1-2; 9 bases line up with TRBD1. The CDR3 contains 16 residues. CDR1 is LGHNT and CDR2 is FRNRAP in the germline V gene. The CDR3 is CAGGLVLGQGFYGYTF. CDR3 bases: TGTGCTGGTGGTTTGGTCTTAGGACAGGGGTTCTATGGCTACACCTTC.

The gene calls are TRBV11-1 and TRBJ2-7, with D perhaps TRBD1 (6 bases). Germline lookup yields CDR1 SGHAT and CDR2 FQDESV (reference sequence). The CDR3 extends over 15 amino acids. The germline V and J ends were trimmed by 8 bases and 0 bases, with 17 bases remaining between them. CDR3 sequence reads: CASRFVGQFSYEQYF. For the CDR3, the DNA is TGTGCCAGCCGGTTCGTCGGACAGTTCTCCTACGAGCAGTACTTC.

About this clonotype: The junction departs from germline at one end; a sequencing error may be responsible. This rearrangement joins TRBV12-3 or TRBV12-4 to TRBJ2-1; 10 nucleotides match TRBD2. CDR3 length: 15 residues. The CDR3 DNA reads TGTGCCAGTAGTTTTAGACTAGCGGGCGCCAATGAGCAGTTCTTC. Its protein product is CASSFRLAGANEQFF.

V usage is TRBV6-5 and J usage is TRBJ1-2, with a tentative D call TRBD1 (6 bases). Trimming removed 3 bases from V and 8 bases from J, with 19 bases in between. CDR3 length equals 15 residues. Germline lookup yields CDR1 MNHEY and CDR2 SVGAGI. The CDR3 protein is CASSYKVSGGSGYTF. CDR3 bases: TGTGCCAGCAGTTATAAAGTCTCGGGGGGCAGCGGCTACACCTTC.

This clonotype occurred many times. The chain combines TRBV5-1 with TRBJ2-7; D is perhaps TRBD1 (5 bases). The CDR3 runs to 12 residues. V was cut by 6 bases and J by 6 bases, with 13 bases left in between. Germline assignment: CDR1 SGHRS and CDR2 YFSETQ. DNA for the CDR3: TGCGCCAGCACCGATTTAGGGGCCGAGCAGTACTTC. It encodes CASTDLGAEQYF.

Ten or more counts support this clonotype. The rearrangement uses TRBV13 and TRBJ1-5; D perhaps matches TRBD1 (6 bases). Germline loops: CDR1 PRHDT, CDR2 FYEKMQ (reference sequence). The CDR3 is 14 amino acids. V was pared by 4 bases and J by 6 bases, with 13 bases between. The CDR3 nucleotides read TGTGCCAGCAGCTACGGGGGGGCCGGTCAGCCCCAGCATTTT. Its translation is CASSYGGAGQPQHF.

In this sample, this clonotype turned up many times. The gene calls are TRBV4-2 and TRBJ2-1, with a possible D match to TRBD2 (6 bases). Per the germline V gene, CDR1 is LGHNA and CDR2 is YNFKEQ. The CDR3 is made up of 15 amino acids. The V and J ends lost 1 base and 7 bases respectively, with 14 bases between them. CDR3 residues: CASSQGVEGWNEQFF. DNA of the CDR3: TGTGCCAGCAGCCAAGGGGTGGAGGGATGGAATGAGCAGTTCTTC.

The J gene is TRBJ2-7, the V gene TRBV6-1, with a possible D match to TRBD2 (5 bases). CDR1 is MNHNS, CDR2 SASEGT, per germline. This CDR3 contains 14 residues. Trimming took off 4 bases at V and 4 bases at J, with 14 bases between the two ends. The CDR3 nucleotides read TGTGCCAGCAGTGGGACTCCTGTGGCGTACGAGCAGTACTTC. As protein: CASSGTPVAYEQYF.

Comments on this clonotype: A read error is likely, as this CDR3 ends without the conserved phenylalanine or tryptophan. Because the CDR3's place on the DNA is in doubt, the DNA is left out and the CDR3 is given as listed by TCRdb. This CDR3 reads CASSLVRTYPGTGELFV. The chain couples TRBV11-2 to TRBJ2-2; the tabulated D call, TRBD1, remains unverified against the DNA. Germline CDR1 is SGHAT and CDR2 is FQNNGV. The CDR3 adds up to 17 amino acids, both ends counted.

V usage is TRBV29-1 and J usage is TRBJ2-1; the D gene is possibly TRBD2 (5 bases). The V gene lost 5 bases and the J gene lost 3 bases, with 14 bases spanning the gap. Germline assignment: CDR1 SQVTM and CDR2 ANQGSEA. There are 14 residues in the CDR3. The CDR3 sequence is CSVTASGNYNEQFF. Here the CDR3 DNA reads TGCAGCGTTACGGCCAGCGGCAACTACAATGAGCAGTTCTTC.

The gene calls are TRBV11-2 and TRBJ2-7; 7 bases agree with TRBD1. V dropped 5 bases and J dropped 2; count of bases not matched to a gene: 9. The V gene's germline CDR1 is SGHAT and CDR2 FQNNGV. The CDR3 totals 15 residues. CDR3 nucleotide sequence: TGTGCCAGCAGCCTCGCCGACAGGGACGCCTACGAGCAGTACTTC. As protein: CASSLADRDAYEQYF.

About this clonotype itself: The junction differs from germline at one of its ends, possibly a read error. The chain is built from TRBV7-8 and TRBJ2-7; no firm D call. This CDR3 comprises 14 residues. Germline V gene lookup returns CDR1 SGHVS and CDR2 FQNEAQ. CDR3 amino acids: CASSLVIVAYELYF. The CDR3 bases are TGTGCCAGCAGCTTAGTGATAGTAGCCTACGAGCTGTACTTC.

At least ten counts were recorded for this clonotype. This chain connects TRBV19 to TRBJ1-4, with D possibly TRBD1 on 5 matching bases. Per germline, CDR1 LNHDA and CDR2 SQIVND (reference sequence). Trimming removed 5 bases at V and 8 bases at J, with 15 bases between. The CDR3 covers 14 residues. CDR3 amino acids: CASSPVAGKEKLFF. The CDR3 bases are TGTGCCAGTAGTCCCGTGGCAGGGAAGGAAAAACTGTTTTTT.

CDR3 in amino acids: CASSYSIATTETFF. CDR3 nucleotide sequence: TGTGCCAGCAGTTACTCGATTGCGACCACTGAGACTTTCTTT. This chain connects TRBV6-6 to TRBJ1-1; D is undetermined. Germline lookup yields CDR1 MNHNY and CDR2 SVGAGI (reference sequence). The CDR3 runs to 14 residues. V lost 0 bases and J 12 bases, leaving 17 bases between the germline ends.

On this clonotype itself: Just one base apart from a much larger clone, this may be a read error. The chain joins TRBV5-1 to TRBJ1-5, with a tentative D call TRBD1 (6 bases). This CDR3 has 14 amino acids. CDR1 and CDR2 (germline): SGHRS, YFSETQ. In DNA, the CDR3 is TGCGCCAGCAGCTTGGGTGGGGGCAATCGGCCCCAGCATTTT. Amino acid sequence: CASSLGGGNRPQHF.

The rearrangement uses TRBV29-1 and TRBJ1-2, with D possibly being TRBD1 (6 bases). The CDR3 consists of 12 residues. Germline CDR1 SQVTM, CDR2 ANQGSEA. V gave up 8 bases and J gave up 4 bases, with 14 bases separating them. The CDR3 region is CSIRQESYGYTF. The CDR3 DNA reads TGCAGCATCCGACAGGAGAGCTATGGCTACACCTTC.

This clonotype has a single count. The V gene is TRBV4-2, the J gene TRBJ2-7, with D possibly being TRBD1 (5 bases). This CDR3 is built from 14 residues. The V and J ends lost 2 bases and 7 bases respectively, with 15 bases between them. Germline CDR1 LGHNA, CDR2 YNFKEQ. CDR3 nucleotides: TGTGCCAGCAGCCAAACCTCGACAGCCTTGGAGCAGTACTTC. This sequence encodes CASSQTSTALEQYF.

This clonotype was counted between two and nine times. A single base separates this from a much larger clone, so it may be a read error. V is TRBV28 and J is TRBJ2-1; tentatively, D is TRBD2 (6 bases). V shed 7 bases and J shed 3 bases, with 13 bases lying between them. Looked up from germline, CDR1 is MDHEN and CDR2 is SYDVKM. The CDR3 has 14 amino acids. CDR3 nucleotides: TGTGCCAGCAATTCCCCGGGACTCTACAATGAGCAGTTCTTC. This codes for CASNSPGLYNEQFF.